These T cell receptor beta chains were read from a single sample in a study of T-cell reconstitution after alpha-beta-depleted transplantation in children. MiXCR, run by TCRdb on the PCR reads, gives a single entry per CDR3 protein. The data hold about 72,000 distinct CDR3 sequences, with around 7.9% observed a single time. The specimen was PBMCs from the stem cell graft donor, collected from the stem cell graft. These TCRs come from a human donor who donated a stem cell graft to a child with acute lymphoblastic leukemia. The CDR3 runs from the conserved cysteine through the conserved F or W. The D gene is left open where the match is weak. Some rows mark clone size as missing; the rest say once, few, many or name a class of expanded clone.

many | TRBJ2-1 | TRBV5-1 | TRBD2 | CASSLVPSGDYNEQFF | TGCGCCAGCAGCTTGGTTCCTAGCGGGGATTATAATGAGCAGTTCTTC
few | TRBJ2-1 | TRBV29-1 | TRBD1 | CSVESRDRGYNEQFF | TGCAGCGTTGAAAGCCGGGACAGGGGCTACAATGAGCAGTTCTTC
- | TRBJ2-7 | TRBV29-1 | - | CSVAAGARSSYEQYF | TGCAGCGTTGCCGCAGGGGCCCGCAGCTCCTACGAGCAGTACTTC
- | TRBJ2-4 | TRBV6-2/TRBV6-3 | - | CASSPTGAKNIQHF | TGTGCCAGCAGTCCGACGGGGGCCAAAAACATTCAGCACTTC
few | TRBJ1-1 | TRBV19 | TRBD1 | CASSTDRAKIFLPEAFF | TGTGCCAGTAGTACCGACAGGGCGAAGATTTTTCTCCCTGAAGCTTTCTTT
few | TRBJ2-7 | TRBV6-1 | - | CASSEVTGPSEQYF | TGTGCCAGCAGTGAAGTGACTGGACCCTCCGAGCAGTACTTC
- | TRBJ2-2 | TRBV28 | TRBD2 | CASTPTSGSRPGELFF | TGTGCCAGCACCCCGACTAGCGGGAGTAGGCCCGGGGAGCTGTTTTTT
many | TRBJ2-4 | TRBV14 | TRBD2 | CASSRPRPASGGGIAKNIQYF | TGTGCCAGCAGCCGCCCCCGCCCGGCTAGCGGGGGGGGCATAGCCAAAAACATTCAGTACTTC
- | TRBJ1-4 | TRBV24-1 | - | CATSDRTTNEKLFF | TGTGCCACCAGTGACAGGACAACTAATGAAAAACTGTTTTTT
- | TRBJ1-1 | TRBV19 | - | CASSLYGGTEAFF | TGTGCCAGTAGTTTATATGGGGGCACTGAAGCTTTCTTT
many | TRBJ1-4 | TRBV5-5 | - | CASSLSWDSTNEKLFF | TGTGCCAGCAGCTTGAGCTGGGACTCAACTAATGAAAAACTGTTTTTT
many | TRBJ2-7 | TRBV5-1 | TRBD2 | CASSPGLAAGSYEQYF | TGCGCCAGCAGCCCGGGACTAGCGGCAGGCTCCTACGAGCAGTACTTC
many | TRBJ2-7 | TRBV10-3 | - | CATRGAFYEQYF | TGTGCCACCCGAGGGGCTTTCTACGAGCAGTACTTC
many | TRBJ1-2 | TRBV7-9 | - | CASSFDSTPTRYGYTF | TGTGCCAGCAGCTTCGACTCGACTCCGACACGCTATGGCTACACCTTC
few | TRBJ2-1 | TRBV18 | TRBD2 | CASSPKTSGGVDEQFF | TGTGCCAGCTCACCAAAGACTAGCGGGGGAGTAGATGAGCAGTTCTTC
many | TRBJ1-1 | TRBV4-3 | - | CASSQDGRGKMNTEAFF | TGCGCCAGCAGCCAAGATGGTCGGGGTAAAATGAACACTGAAGCTTTCTTT
many | TRBJ2-7 | TRBV24-1 | TRBD1 | CATSDTGTGGSEQYF | TGTGCCACCAGTGACACCGGGACAGGGGGCTCCGAGCAGTACTTC
many | TRBJ2-5 | TRBV29-1 | - | CSVFGGTQYF | TGCAGCGTTTTCGGAGGGACCCAGTACTTC
- | TRBJ1-3 | TRBV11-2 | - | CASSPITAGNTIYF | TGTGCCAGCAGCCCCATTACCGCCGGAAACACCATATATTTT
many | TRBJ2-6 | TRBV6-5 | - | CASRASTWTGANVLTF | TGTGCCAGCAGAGCCTCGACATGGACTGGGGCCAACGTCCTGACTTTC
- | TRBJ2-5 | TRBV6-5 | TRBD2 | CASPRMGGQETQYF | TGTGCCAGCCCCCGTATGGGAGGGCAAGAGACCCAGTACTTC
many | TRBJ2-7 | TRBV20-1 | TRBD2 | CSARDLAGISNEQYF | TGCAGTGCTAGAGATCTAGCGGGAATCAGCAACGAGCAGTACTTC
many | TRBJ2-7 | TRBV12-3/TRBV12-4 | - | CASSLTGPRGQYF | TGTGCCAGCAGTTTGACAGGTCCGAGGGGGCAGTACTTC
many | TRBJ2-1 | TRBV10-3 | - | CAISIDYRGGSNEQFF | TGTGCCATCAGTATCGACTACAGGGGAGGGAGTAATGAGCAGTTCTTC
few | TRBJ2-7 | TRBV29-1 | TRBD1 | CSVEGQGAAYEQYF | TGCAGCGTTGAGGGACAGGGTGCTGCCTACGAGCAGTACTTC
many | TRBJ2-7 | TRBV20-1 | - | CSVDSTSYEQYF | TGCAGTGTGGACAGCACCTCCTACGAGCAGTACTTC
few | TRBJ2-6 | TRBV12-3/TRBV12-4 | TRBD1 | CASRGRTGSSGANVLTF | TGTGCCAGCAGGGGACGGACAGGGAGCTCTGGGGCCAACGTCCTGACTTTC
many | TRBJ2-1 | TRBV29-1 | - | CSVEVSGRPYNEQFF | TGCAGCGTTGAAGTAAGTGGGCGCCCCTACAATGAGCAGTTCTTC
many | TRBJ1-1 | TRBV11-2 | - | CASSQGLIKRGTEAFF | TGTGCCAGCAGCCAGGGACTCATAAAAAGGGGTACTGAAGCTTTCTTT
few | TRBJ1-5 | TRBV4-2 | TRBD1 | CASSQTGDQPQHF | TGTGCCAGCAGCCAAACAGGGGATCAGCCCCAGCATTTT
many | TRBJ1-1 | TRBV6-5 | - | CASSSGGNPGNTEAFF | TGTGCCAGCAGCTCCGGGGGGAATCCAGGGAACACTGAAGCTTTCTTT
few | TRBJ2-5 | TRBV11-2 | TRBD2 | CASSLGSGGQETQYF | TGTGCCAGCAGCTTAGGTAGCGGGGGGCAAGAGACCCAGTACTTC
many | TRBJ1-1 | TRBV29-1 | - | CSVADGTEAFF | TGCAGCGTTGCGGACGGCACTGAAGCTTTCTTT